This T cell receptor (beta chain) was identified in a study of T-cell reconstitution after alpha-beta-depleted transplantation in children. The ends were cut back, 5 bases at V and 1 base at J, with 11 bases in the middle. This CDR3 is 15 amino acids long. TCRbeta library construction was performed incorporating unique molecular identifiers. MiXCR was run by TCRdb on the PCR reads, yielding one entry per CDR3 protein. The repertoire has 200,000 to 250,000 distinct CDR3 sequences, roughly a tenth of them found once; the top ten carry about 6.2%. The material was PBMCs from the stem cell graft donor, obtained from the stem cell graft. This TCR came from a human donor who donated a stem cell graft to a child with acute lymphoblastic leukemia. V usage is TRBV12-3 or TRBV12-4 and J usage is TRBJ2-2, with D possibly called TRBD1 or TRBD2 (5 bases each). The CDR3 DNA reads TGTGCCAGCAGTCAGGGACGGCTGAACACCGGGGAGCTGTTTTTT. It translates to CASSQGRLNTGELFF.